This TCR beta chain stems from a study of Graves' ophthalmopathy and Graves' hyperthyroidism. Overall study results and limits: A roughly 83% specificity and roughly 90% sensitivity were achieved by a 13-signature model that separated ophthalmopathy from stable hyperthyroidism. Most expanded clonotypes in thyroid above 0.001 frequency also showed up in blood.

Researchers turned away patients with other autoimmune diseases, uncontrolled infections, pregnancy or lactation. CDR3 length equals 15 residues. V lost 3 bases to trimming and J lost 2 bases; unmatched junction nucleotides: 3. The germline CDR1 and CDR2 sequences are SGDLS and YYNGEE. With regard to this clonotype: Antigen: not known. A much larger clone lies a single base off, so this may be a read error. This likely comes from a read error, as the CDR3 has no conserved phenylalanine or tryptophan at its end.

Transcripts of RNA were the source for amplifying TCR beta CDR3 regions. First-round RT-PCR relied on HTBI primers, and a second-round multiplex PCR came next. TCRdb passed the multiplex PCR reads through MiXCR, listing each CDR3 protein once. This sample has hundreds of thousands of distinct CDR3 sequences, with about 41% found just once. The clonotype originates from an adult man with Graves' ophthalmopathy. Sequenced sample: peripheral blood. This chain connects TRBV9 to TRBJ2-7, with 12 bases lining up with TRBD1. DNA for the CDR3: TGTGCCAGCAGCGCGGGGGACAGGGGGCCCTACGAGCAGTACTGC. It codes for CASSAGDRGPYEQYC.